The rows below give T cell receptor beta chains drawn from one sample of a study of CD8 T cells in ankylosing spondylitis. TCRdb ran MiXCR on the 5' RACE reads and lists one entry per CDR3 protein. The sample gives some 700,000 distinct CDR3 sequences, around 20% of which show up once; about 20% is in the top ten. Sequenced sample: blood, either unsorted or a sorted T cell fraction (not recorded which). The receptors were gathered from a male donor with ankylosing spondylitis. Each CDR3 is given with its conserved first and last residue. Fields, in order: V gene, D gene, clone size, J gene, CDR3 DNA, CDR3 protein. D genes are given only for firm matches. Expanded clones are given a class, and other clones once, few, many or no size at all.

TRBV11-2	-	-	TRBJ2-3	TGTGCCAGCAGCTTAGGGCACCATTCGGCAGATACGCAGTATTTT	CASSLGHHSADTQYF
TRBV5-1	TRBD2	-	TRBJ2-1	TGCGCCAGCAGCTTGGCTGGCGGGTTCGGACTAGCGGGAGGTGAGCAGTTCTTC	CASSLAGGFGLAGGEQFF
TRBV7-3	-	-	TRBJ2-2	TGTGCCAGCAGCTTAATAGACGGAAACACCGGGGAGCTGTTTTTT	CASSLIDGNTGELFF
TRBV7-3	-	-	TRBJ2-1	TGTGCCAGCAGCTTAACTCGGGAGCCTTGGGATGAGCAGTTCTTC	CASSLTREPWDEQFF
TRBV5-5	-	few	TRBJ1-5	TGTGCCAGCAGCTTGGAGGGTCTGCCCAGCAATCAGCCCCAGCATTTT	CASSLEGLPSNQPQHF
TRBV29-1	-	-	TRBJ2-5	TGCAGCGTTGAAGATGCACGAGGAGAGACCCAGTACTTC	CSVEDARGETQYF
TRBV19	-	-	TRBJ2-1	TGTGCCAGTAGCGGGGGAAATTACGGTGAGCAGTTCTTC	CASSGGNYGEQFF
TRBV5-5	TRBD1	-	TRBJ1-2	TGTGCCAGCAGCTTGACAGGGGTCGGAGGCTATGGCTACACCTTC	CASSLTGVGGYGYTF
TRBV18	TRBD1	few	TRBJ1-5	TGTGCCAGCTCACCACTTGGGACAGGGGGCAATCAGCCCCAGCATTTT	CASSPLGTGGNQPQHF
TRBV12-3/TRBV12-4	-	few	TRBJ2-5	TGTGCCAGCAGTTTTATGGGAGCCCAAGAGACCCAGTACTTC	CASSFMGAQETQYF
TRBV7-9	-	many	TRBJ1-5	TGTGCCAGCAGCCCGCAAGCCCAACAGCCCCAGCATTTT	CASSPQAQQPQHF
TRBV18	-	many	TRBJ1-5	TGTGCCAGCTCACTTACATCCAGCAATCAGCCCCAGCATTTT	CASSLTSSNQPQHF
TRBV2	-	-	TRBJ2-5	TGTGCCAGCCGTGCGGGCCCAGGGGAGACCCAGTACTTC	CASRAGPGETQYF
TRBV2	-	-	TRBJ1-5	TGTGCCAGCACGGAATCGGCAGTGGGAAATCAGCCCCAGCATTTT	CASTESAVGNQPQHF
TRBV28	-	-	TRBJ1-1	TGTGCCAGCAGGACCCGGGGGGTAAACACTGAAGCTTTCTTT	CASRTRGVNTEAFF
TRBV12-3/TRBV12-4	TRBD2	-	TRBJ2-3	TGTGCCAGCAGCCCGAGGAGACCGGGAGGCGGCCCGGGGACAGATACGCAGTATTTT	CASSPRRPGGGPGTDTQYF
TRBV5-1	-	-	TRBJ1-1	TGCGCCAGCAGCTTGGATGGCTACTCATTCACGGCTTTCTTT	CASSLDGYSFTAFF
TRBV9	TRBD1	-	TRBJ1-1	TGTGCCAGCAGGTCGGACAGGGGAACTGAAGCTTTCTTT	CASRSDRGTEAFF
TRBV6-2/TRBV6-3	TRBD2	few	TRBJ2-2	TGTGCCAGCAGTTACTATCCGGGAGGGGACACCGGGGAGCTGTTTTTT	CASSYYPGGDTGELFF
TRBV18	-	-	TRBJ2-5	TGTGCCAGCTCACCAGATAGCAGTTCCCAGTACTTC	CASSPDSSSQYF
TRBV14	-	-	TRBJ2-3	TGTGCCAGCAGCCAAGCGGCGAATACGCAGTATTTT	CASSQAANTQYF
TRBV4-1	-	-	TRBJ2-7	TGCGCCAGCAGCCAAGGGGCCAGCATGGTGTCCTACGAGCAGTACTTC	CASSQGASMVSYEQYF
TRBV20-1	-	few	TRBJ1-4	TGCAGTGCTAACCCAGGAGGTTTTTCGGGAGAAAAACTGTTTTTT	CSANPGGFSGEKLFF
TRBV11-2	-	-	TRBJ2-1	TGTGCCAGCAGCTTAAGTAACTTCAATGAGCAGTTCTTC	CASSLSNFNEQFF
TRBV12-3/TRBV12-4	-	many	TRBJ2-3	TGTGCCAGCAGCACCCCGCCCAGCGGGCTGCAGTATTTT	CASSTPPSGLQYF
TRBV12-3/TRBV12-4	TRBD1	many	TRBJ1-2	TGTGCCAGCAGGCGCTGGGACAGGGCAAACTATGGCTACACCTTC	CASRRWDRANYGYTF
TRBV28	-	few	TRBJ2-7	TGTGCCAGCAGTTTCGGCTGGGGATACGAGCAGTACTTC	CASSFGWGYEQYF
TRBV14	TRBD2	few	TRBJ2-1	TGTGCCAGCAGCCCGAAGACTAGCGGGTTTTCCTACAATGAGCAGTTCTTC	CASSPKTSGFSYNEQFF
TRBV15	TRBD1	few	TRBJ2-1	TGTGCCACCAGCAGGATACGACAGGGGATCAATGAGCAGTTCTTC	CATSRIRQGINEQFF
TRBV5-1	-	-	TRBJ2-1	TGCGCCAGCAGCCCCTCACCTCTGCCGGGCCAAACGGGGCATGAGCAGTTCTTC	CASSPSPLPGQTGHEQFF
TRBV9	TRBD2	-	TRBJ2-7	TGTGCCAGCAGCGTAGGGACTAGCGGGTTAAACTCCTACGAGCAGTACTTC	CASSVGTSGLNSYEQYF
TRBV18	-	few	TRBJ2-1	TGTGCCAGCTCACCGCGGAGAGGGAGCAACAATGAGCAGTTCTTC	CASSPRRGSNNEQFF
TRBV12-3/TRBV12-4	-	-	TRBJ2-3	TGTGCCAGCAGTTCCGGGGGCCTCGGCACAGATACGCAGTATTTT	CASSSGGLGTDTQYF
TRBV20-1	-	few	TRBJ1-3	TGCAGTGCTAGAGATCCAGGGGACCCCATCTCTGGAAACACCATATATTTT	CSARDPGDPISGNTIYF
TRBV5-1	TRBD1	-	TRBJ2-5	TGCGCCAGCAGCGACGGGACAGGGCTCCAAGAGACCCAGTACTTC	CASSDGTGLQETQYF
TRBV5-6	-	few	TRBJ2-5	TGTGCCAGCAGCTTCGTAACCGGACAGCTATACTTC	CASSFVTGQLYF
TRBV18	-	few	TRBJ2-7	TGTGCCAGCTCACCGGCCCTAGAGCAGTACTTC	CASSPALEQYF
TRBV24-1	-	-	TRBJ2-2	TGTGCCACCAGCCACCGGGGGTCCGGGGAGCTGTTTTTT	CATSHRGSGELFF
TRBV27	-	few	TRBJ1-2	TGTGCCAGCAGTCCCTTCCCGGGCGGAGAATATGGCTACACCTTC	CASSPFPGGEYGYTF
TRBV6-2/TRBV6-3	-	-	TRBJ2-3	TGTGCCAGCAGTGACCCTGTGACGCAGTATTTT	CASSDPVTQYF
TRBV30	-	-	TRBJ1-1	TGTGCCTGGAGTGTCGAGAGGATGGACACTGAAGCTTTCTTT	CAWSVERMDTEAFF
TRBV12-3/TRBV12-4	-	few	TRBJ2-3	TGTGCCAGCAGGCCGGGACTTCATTTTACGCAGTATTTT	CASRPGLHFTQYF
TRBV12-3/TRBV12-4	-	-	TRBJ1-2	TGTGCCAGCAGGTTAAACGGTGGGATCTATGGCTACACCTTC	CASRLNGGIYGYTF
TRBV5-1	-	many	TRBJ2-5	TGCGCCAGCAGCTTGGAGGGCTCTAGGGGCCAAGAGACCCAGTACTTC	CASSLEGSRGQETQYF
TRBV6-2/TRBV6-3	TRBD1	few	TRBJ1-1	TGTGCCAGCAGTTACGGACAGGGACGAGGAGGCACTGAAGCTTTCTTT	CASSYGQGRGGTEAFF
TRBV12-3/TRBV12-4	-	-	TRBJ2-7	TGTGCCAGCAGTTTTTACGGGTACGAGCAGTACTTC	CASSFYGYEQYF
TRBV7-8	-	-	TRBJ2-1	TGTGCCAGCAGCTCTCCGGGACTGCACAATGAGCAGTTCTTC	CASSSPGLHNEQFF
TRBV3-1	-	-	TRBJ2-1	TGTGCCAGCAGCCAAGACCCTCCCCGGCTTTACAATGAGCAGTTCTTC	CASSQDPPRLYNEQFF